Each of the 8 T cell receptor beta chains below was sequenced from the same sample in a study of blood T cell repertoires in COVID-19. Assay used: immunoSEQ multiplex PCR; TCRdb lists only in-frame clones, some missing. The table records over 200,000 clones, 70% to 90% of them present only once. Sequenced sample: PBMCs or T cells enriched from blood (not recorded which). The receptors come from a young man who had recovered from COVID-19.

V usage is TRBV5-4 and J usage is TRBJ1-2; unclear D gene. CDR1 is SGHNT and CDR2 is YYREEE in the germline V gene (reference sequence). V lost 4 bases to trimming and J lost 3 bases, with 16 bases between them. The CDR3 covers 15 residues. CDR3 loop: CASSPGGRADYGYTF. The CDR3 region has the DNA TGTGCCAGCAGCCCGGGCGGGAGAGCAGACTATGGCTACACCTTC.

The rearrangement uses TRBV10-2 and TRBJ1-1; D gene unclear. V was shortened by 6 bases and J by 3 bases, with 14 bases between the two germline ends. Germline-derived CDR1 and CDR2 are WSHSY and SAAADI. The CDR3 totals 14 residues. The DNA of the CDR3 is TGCGCCAGCAGGGCGGCTTTGCGCGACACTGAAGCTTTCTTT. This encodes CASRAALRDTEAFF.

This chain uses TRBV11-1 with TRBJ1-4; tentative D call: TRBD1 (5 bases). Trimming removed 4 bases at V and 6 bases at J, with 9 bases between. The CDR3 loop spans 13 amino acids. The V gene's germline CDR1 is SGHAT and CDR2 FQDESV (reference sequence). The CDR3 region has the DNA TGTGCCAGCAGCTATAGCAGGGATGAAAAACTGTTTTTT. This translates into CASSYSRDEKLFF.

The chain has TRBV5-1 and TRBJ1-2, with TRBD1 as a possible D gene (5 bases). The CDR3 sequence is 15 residues long. Germline V gives CDR1 SGHRS, CDR2 YFSETQ. Trimming stripped 2 bases from V and 4 bases from J, with 15 bases between. CDR3 sequence: CASSFLPTESYGYTF. In DNA, the CDR3 is TGCGCCAGCAGCTTCCTACCGACAGAAAGCTATGGCTACACCTTC. Full variable domain (outside the CDR3, taken from reference TRBV5-1 and TRBJ1-2): KAGVTQTPRYLIKTRGQQVTLSCSPISGHRSVSWYQQTPGQGLQFLFEYFSETQRNKGNFPGRFSGRQFSNSRSEMNVSTLELGDSALYLCASSFLPTESYGYTFGSGTRLTVV.

The chain combines TRBV6-1 with TRBJ1-3; 9 nucleotides line up with TRBD1. The V gene's germline CDR1 is MNHNS and CDR2 SASEGT. With V trimmed by 4 bases and J by 3 bases, 10 bases remained unmatched. The CDR3 has 17 residues. The CDR3 loop reads CASSVRTGESIGNTIYF. The CDR3 nucleotides read TGTGCCAGCAGTGTGAGGACAGGGGAGTCCATTGGAAACACCATATATTTT.

The gene calls are TRBV28 and TRBJ1-1; tentatively, D is TRBD1 (6 bases). Between the trimmed V and J ends, which lost 2 bases and 11 bases, there was a span of 18 bases. Germline V gives CDR1 MDHEN, CDR2 SYDVKM. This CDR3 contains 14 residues. The CDR3 DNA follows: TGTGCCAGCAGTTTACATGCAGGGGTCTTCCCCGCTTTCTTT. This sequence encodes CASSLHAGVFPAFF. The full variable domain, its missing parts supplied by reference TRBV28 and TRBJ1-1, is DVKVTQSSRYLVKRTGEKVFLECVQDMDHENMFWYRQDPGLGLRLIYFSYDVKMKEKGDIPEGYSVSREKKERFSLILESASTNQTSMYLCASSLHAGVFPAFFGQGTRLTVV.

The rearrangement joins TRBV3-1 (or the pseudogene TRBV3-2) to TRBJ2-3; 7 bases line up with TRBD1. The germline gives CDR1 LGHDT, CDR2 YNNKEL (reference sequence). Trimming at V came to 4 bases and at J to 4 bases, leaving 2 bases not matched to a gene. The CDR3 extends over 13 amino acids. The CDR3 spells CASSRQGPDTQYF. DNA for the CDR3: TGTGCCAGCAGCCGACAGGGACCAGATACGCAGTATTTT.

The rearrangement uses TRBV27 and TRBJ1-5, with D hard to call. Deletions cut 3 bases from V and 4 bases from J, with 7 bases between. The CDR3 is 13 residues long. From germline, CDR1 is MNHEY and CDR2 SMNVEV (reference sequence). The chain's CDR3 is CASSLAGNQPQHF. CDR3 DNA: TGTGCCAGCAGTTTGGCGGGGAATCAGCCCCAGCATTTT.